This is a list of T cell receptor beta chains from one sample in a study of blood T cell repertoires in COVID-19. The method was immunoSEQ multiplex PCR; TCRdb's version includes in-frame clones alone and lacks a portion of them. The data show about 110,000 clones, around 84% seen once. Sequencing was done on a sample of peripheral blood. These receptors originate from a woman aged 40 to 55 with acute or convalescent COVID-19. Each CDR3 is given with its conserved first and last residue. Each record gives: clone size, J gene, V gene, CDR3 length, D gene, CDR3 protein, CDR3 DNA. A D gene is named only where the DNA matches it firmly. The size entry is marked missing in some rows and otherwise reads once, few, many or a size class.

once,TRBJ1-5,TRBV4-1,14,.,CASSRQSSNQPQHF,TGCGCCAGCAGTCGACAGAGTAGCAATCAGCCCCAGCATTTT
.,TRBJ1-1,TRBV2,13,.,CASSGQMNTEAFF,TGTGCCAGCAGTGGACAGATGAACACTGAAGCTTTCTTT
.,TRBJ2-2,TRBV6-5,15,.,CASSIRATGAGELFF,TGTGCCAGCAGTATCCGGGCCACCGGGGCCGGGGAGCTGTTTTTT
once,TRBJ1-2,TRBV5-1,14,.,CASSLDQGNYGYTF,TGCGCCAGCAGCTTAGATCAGGGTAACTATGGCTACACCTTC
few,TRBJ2-5,TRBV28,14,.,CASSLPRDQETQYF,TGTGCCAGCAGTCTCCCCAGGGACCAAGAGACCCAGTACTTC
.,TRBJ2-7,TRBV7-9,13,TRBD2,CASTAGVSYEQYF,TGTGCCAGCACCGCGGGGGTTTCCTACGAGCAGTACTTC
.,TRBJ2-3,TRBV7-9,14,TRBD2,CASNLGGGTDTQYF,TGTGCCAGCAACCTGGGGGGGGGCACAGATACGCAGTATTTT
.,TRBJ2-7,TRBV29-1,13,.,CSSPGTFTYEQYF,TGCAGCTCACCTGGGACTTTTACCTACGAGCAGTACTTC
.,TRBJ1-5,TRBV27,15,.,CASRAEGAYNQPQHF,TGTGCCAGCAGGGCCGAAGGGGCCTACAATCAGCCCCAGCATTTT
few,TRBJ2-3,TRBV6-1,15,TRBD1,CASSEGTGGSDTQYF,TGTGCCAGCAGTGAAGGGACAGGGGGCTCAGATACGCAGTATTTT
.,TRBJ2-5,TRBV30,13,.,CAWSKGTQETQYF,TGTGCCTGGAGTAAGGGGACTCAAGAGACCCAGTACTTC
once,TRBJ1-5,TRBV7-8,17,.,CASSLGVLRGSNQPQHF,TGTGCCAGCAGCTTAGGCGTACTCAGGGGTAGCAATCAGCCCCAGCATTTT
.,TRBJ1-3,TRBV7-2,16,.,CASSTVQAVSGNTIYF,TGTGCCAGCAGCACGGTACAGGCTGTCTCTGGAAACACCATATATTTT
once,TRBJ2-7,TRBV2,14,TRBD1,CASSPQGKFYEQYF,TGTGCCAGCAGCCCACAGGGGAAGTTCTACGAGCAGTACTTC
.,TRBJ1-2,TRBV7-2,16,.,CASSLESRRSNYGYTF,TGTGCCAGCAGCTTAGAGTCCCGCAGGTCTAACTATGGCTACACCTTC
.,TRBJ1-1,TRBV7-9,13,TRBD1,CANQTGVNTEAFF,TGTGCCAACCAGACAGGGGTGAACACTGAAGCTTTCTTT
.,TRBJ1-2,TRBV19,17,.,CASRGRGGTEANYGYTF,TGTGCCAGTAGGGGTAGGGGAGGGACGGAAGCTAACTATGGCTACACCTTC
.,TRBJ2-1,TRBV5-1,17,TRBD2,CASSPDSGLAGVDEQFF,TGCGCCAGCAGCCCGGACAGCGGACTAGCGGGGGTGGATGAGCAGTTCTTC
.,TRBJ1-1,TRBV19,15,.,CASSILGAMNTEAFF,TGTGCCAGTAGTATTTTAGGGGCCATGAACACTGAAGCTTTCTTT
once,TRBJ2-1,TRBV30,11,.,CAWSVAPEQFF,TGTGCCTGGAGTGTAGCGCCTGAGCAGTTCTTC
.,TRBJ1-5,TRBV19,14,.,CASHSVYSNQPQHF,TGTGCCAGCCACAGTGTATATAGCAATCAGCCCCAGCATTTT
.,TRBJ1-4,TRBV7-9,16,TRBD1,CASSLEGGREGEKLFF,TGTGCCAGCAGCTTAGAAGGGGGCAGGGAAGGTGAAAAACTGTTTTTT
.,TRBJ1-4,TRBV4-3,13,.,CASSPVFNEKLFF,TGCGCCAGCAGCCCGGTGTTTAATGAAAAACTGTTTTTT
few,TRBJ2-1,TRBV19,15,.,CASKSNRQRANEQFF,TGTGCCAGTAAGAGTAACAGGCAAAGGGCCAATGAGCAGTTCTTC
.,TRBJ2-7,TRBV5-1,15,.,CASSSGGGQPYEQYF,TGCGCCAGCAGCTCCGGGGGAGGACAACCCTACGAGCAGTACTTC
.,TRBJ2-1,TRBV4-1,15,.,CASSQDPGTRNEQFF,TGCGCCAGCAGCCAAGACCCCGGGACACGGAATGAGCAGTTCTTC
.,TRBJ1-4,TRBV18,14,.,CASSHTTTNEKLFF,TGTGCCAGCTCACACACCACAACTAATGAAAAACTGTTTTTT
.,TRBJ1-1,TRBV2,15,TRBD1,CASQRTGGTNTEAFF,TGTGCCAGCCAAAGGACAGGGGGAACGAACACTGAAGCTTTCTTT
.,TRBJ1-6,TRBV9,15,.,CASSAGGSYNSPLHF,TGTGCCAGCAGCGCCGGAGGTTCCTATAATTCACCCCTCCACTTT
.,TRBJ2-5,TRBV10-3,14,TRBD2,CAIRATSVQETQYF,TGTGCCATCAGGGCGACTAGCGTACAAGAGACCCAGTACTTC
.,TRBJ1-2,TRBV4-1,14,.,CASSEQGWGGGYTF,TGCGCCAGCAGCGAACAGGGCTGGGGGGGTGGCTACACCTTC
once,TRBJ2-7,TRBV5-6,14,.,CASSPANRFYEQYF,TGTGCCAGCAGCCCGGCCAACAGGTTCTACGAGCAGTACTTC
once,TRBJ1-1,TRBV7-2,14,.,CASSSQGRNTEAFF,TGTGCCAGCAGCTCACAGGGTCGGAACACTGAAGCTTTCTTT
.,TRBJ1-3,TRBV5-8,16,TRBD1,CASSPWTGAAGNTIYF,TGTGCCAGCAGCCCATGGACAGGGGCGGCTGGAAACACCATATATTTT
.,TRBJ2-5,TRBV19,15,.,CASSIGDLLQETQYF,TGTGCCAGTAGTATCGGAGACCTACTCCAAGAGACCCAGTACTTC
.,TRBJ2-1,TRBV18,11,.,CASSVQRWQFF,TGTGCCAGCTCCGTTCAGCGTTGGCAGTTCTTC
.,TRBJ1-5,TRBV5-4,17,.,CASSLAPGPGGNQPQHF,TGTGCCAGCAGCTTGGCCCCGGGACCGGGGGGTAATCAGCCCCAGCATTTT
.,TRBJ1-4,TRBV4-1,16,.,CASSQRRGGAGEKLFF,TGCGCCAGCAGCCAACGACGTGGAGGGGCGGGTGAAAAACTGTTTTTT
.,TRBJ1-5,TRBV9,16,TRBD1,CASSVGEGASNQPQHF,TGTGCCAGCAGCGTAGGCGAGGGGGCTAGCAATCAGCCCCAGCATTTT
.,TRBJ1-4,TRBV19,17,.,CASSVGRGFVGNEKLFF,TGTGCCAGTAGTGTCGGCAGGGGATTTGTCGGTAATGAAAAACTGTTTTTT
.,TRBJ2-1,TRBV19,14,TRBD2,CASQRLERGNEQFF,TGTGCCAGCCAGCGCCTGGAGCGGGGCAATGAGCAGTTCTTC